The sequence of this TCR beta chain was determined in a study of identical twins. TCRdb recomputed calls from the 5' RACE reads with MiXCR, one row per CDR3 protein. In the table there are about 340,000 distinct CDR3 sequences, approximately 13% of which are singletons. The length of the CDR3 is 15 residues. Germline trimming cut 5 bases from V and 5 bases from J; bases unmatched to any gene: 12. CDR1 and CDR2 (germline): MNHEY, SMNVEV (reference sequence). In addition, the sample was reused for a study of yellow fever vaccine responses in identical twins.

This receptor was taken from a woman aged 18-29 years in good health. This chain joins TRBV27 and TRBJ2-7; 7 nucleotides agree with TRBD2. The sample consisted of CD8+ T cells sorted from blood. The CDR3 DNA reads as TGTGCCAGCAGTAGCTGGGGGGGGGGAGTGGACGAGCAGTACTTC. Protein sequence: CASSSWGGGVDEQYF.